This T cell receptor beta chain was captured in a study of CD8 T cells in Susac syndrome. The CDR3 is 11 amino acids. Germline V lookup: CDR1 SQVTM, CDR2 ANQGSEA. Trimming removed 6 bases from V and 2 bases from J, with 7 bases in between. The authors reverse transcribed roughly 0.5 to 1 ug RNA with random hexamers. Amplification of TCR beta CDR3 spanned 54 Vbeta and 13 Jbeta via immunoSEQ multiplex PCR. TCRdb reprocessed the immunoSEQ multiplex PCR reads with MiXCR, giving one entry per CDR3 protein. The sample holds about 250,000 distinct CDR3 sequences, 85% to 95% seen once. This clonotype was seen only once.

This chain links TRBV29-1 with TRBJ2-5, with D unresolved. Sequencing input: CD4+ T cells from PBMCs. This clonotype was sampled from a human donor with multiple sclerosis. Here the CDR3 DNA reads TGCAGCGTGACAACGCAAGAGACCCAGTACTTC. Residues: CSVTTQETQYF.